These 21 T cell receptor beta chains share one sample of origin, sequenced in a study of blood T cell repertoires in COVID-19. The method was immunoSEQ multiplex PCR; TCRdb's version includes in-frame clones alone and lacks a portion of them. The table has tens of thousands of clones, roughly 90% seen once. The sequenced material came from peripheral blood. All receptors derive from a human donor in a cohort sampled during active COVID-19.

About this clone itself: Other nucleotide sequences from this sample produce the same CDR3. The CDR3 region has the DNA TGCAGTGCTAGATCAGGGTTCGAGCAGTACTTC. As protein: CSARSGFEQYF. The chain links TRBV20-1 to TRBJ2-7, with D possibly matching TRBD1 (5 bases). Germline loops: CDR1 DFQATT, CDR2 SNEGSKA (reference sequence). The V and J ends lost 2 bases and 6 bases respectively, with 8 bases between them. CDR3 length: 11 amino acids.

In DNA, the CDR3 is TGTGCCAGCAGTTGGGACAGGGGACAGCCCCAGCATTTT. It translates to CASSWDRGQPQHF. The V gene is TRBV12-3 or TRBV12-4, the J gene TRBJ1-5; 10 bases line up with TRBD1. The CDR3 is made up of 13 amino acids. V was clipped by 4 bases and J by 7 bases; unmatched bases: 1.

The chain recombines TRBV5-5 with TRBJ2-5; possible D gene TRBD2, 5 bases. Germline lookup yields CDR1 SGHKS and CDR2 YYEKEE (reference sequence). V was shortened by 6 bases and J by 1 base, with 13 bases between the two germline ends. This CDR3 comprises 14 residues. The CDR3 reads CASTEGLIQETQYF. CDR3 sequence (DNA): TGTGCCAGCACCGAAGGACTGATCCAAGAGACCCAGTACTTC.

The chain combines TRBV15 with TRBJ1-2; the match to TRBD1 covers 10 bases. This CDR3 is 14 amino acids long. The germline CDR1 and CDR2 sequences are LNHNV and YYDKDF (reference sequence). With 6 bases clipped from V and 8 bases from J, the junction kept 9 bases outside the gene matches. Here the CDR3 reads CATSRDRGRWGYTF. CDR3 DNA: TGTGCCACCAGTCGGGACAGGGGAAGATGGGGCTACACCTTC. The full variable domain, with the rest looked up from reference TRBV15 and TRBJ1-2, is DAMVIQNPRYQVTQFGKPVTLSCSQTLNHNVMYWYQQKSSQAPKLLFHYYDKDFNNEADTPDNFQSRRPNTSFCFLDIRSPGLGDTAMYLCATSRDRGRWGYTFGSGTRLTVV.

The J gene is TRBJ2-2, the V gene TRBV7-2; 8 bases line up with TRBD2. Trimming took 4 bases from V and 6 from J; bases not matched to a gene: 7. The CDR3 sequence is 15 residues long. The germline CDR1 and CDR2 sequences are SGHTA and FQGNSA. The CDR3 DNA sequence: TGTGCCAGCAGCTCCGTAGCGGGGTCGTCCGGGGAGCTGTTTTTT. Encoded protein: CASSSVAGSSGELFF.

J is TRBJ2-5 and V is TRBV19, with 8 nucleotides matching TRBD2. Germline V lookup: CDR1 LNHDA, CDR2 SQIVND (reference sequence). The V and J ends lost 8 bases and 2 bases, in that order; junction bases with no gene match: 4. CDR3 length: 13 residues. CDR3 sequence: CASGSGGQETQYF. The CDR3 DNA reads TGTGCCAGTGGCAGCGGGGGTCAAGAGACCCAGTACTTC.

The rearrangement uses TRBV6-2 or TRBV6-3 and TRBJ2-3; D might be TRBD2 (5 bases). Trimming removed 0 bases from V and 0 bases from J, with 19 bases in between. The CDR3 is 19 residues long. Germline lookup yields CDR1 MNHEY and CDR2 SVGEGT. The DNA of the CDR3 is TGTGCCAGCAGTTACTCTTGGGCAGTGGCTTCGGGAAGCACAGATACGCAGTATTTT. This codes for CASSYSWAVASGSTDTQYF.

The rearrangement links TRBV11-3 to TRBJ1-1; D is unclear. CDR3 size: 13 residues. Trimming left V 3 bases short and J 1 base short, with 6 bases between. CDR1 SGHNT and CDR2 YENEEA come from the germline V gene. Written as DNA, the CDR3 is TGTGCCAGCAGCTTGAGGAGGAACACTGAAGCTTTCTTT. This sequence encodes CASSLRRNTEAFF.

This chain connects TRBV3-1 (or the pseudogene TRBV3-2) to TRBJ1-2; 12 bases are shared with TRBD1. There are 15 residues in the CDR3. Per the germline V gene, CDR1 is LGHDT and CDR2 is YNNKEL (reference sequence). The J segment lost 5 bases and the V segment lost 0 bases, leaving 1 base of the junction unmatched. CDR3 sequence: CASSQEGQGAYGYTF. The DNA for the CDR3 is TGTGCCAGCAGCCAAGAGGGACAGGGGGCATATGGCTACACCTTC.

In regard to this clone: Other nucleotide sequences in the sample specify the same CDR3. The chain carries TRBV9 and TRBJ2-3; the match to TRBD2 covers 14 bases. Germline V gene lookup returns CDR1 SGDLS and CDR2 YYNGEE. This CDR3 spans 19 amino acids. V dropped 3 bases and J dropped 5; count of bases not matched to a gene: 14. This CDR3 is CASSALLTSGGARGDTQYF. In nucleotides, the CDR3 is TGTGCCAGCAGCGCTCTTTTGACTAGCGGGGGGGCGCGGGGAGATACGCAGTATTTT.

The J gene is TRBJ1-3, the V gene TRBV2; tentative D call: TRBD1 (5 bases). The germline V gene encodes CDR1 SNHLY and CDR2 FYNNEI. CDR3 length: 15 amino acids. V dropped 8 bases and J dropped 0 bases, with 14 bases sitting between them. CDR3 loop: CASRKGALSGNTIYF. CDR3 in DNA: TGTGCCAGCCGTAAAGGGGCCCTCTCTGGAAACACCATATATTTT.

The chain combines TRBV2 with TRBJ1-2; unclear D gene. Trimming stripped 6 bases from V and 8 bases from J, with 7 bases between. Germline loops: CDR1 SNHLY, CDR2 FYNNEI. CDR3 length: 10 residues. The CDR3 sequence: CASSREGYTF. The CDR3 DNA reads TGTGCCAGCAGCCGGGAAGGCTACACCTTC.

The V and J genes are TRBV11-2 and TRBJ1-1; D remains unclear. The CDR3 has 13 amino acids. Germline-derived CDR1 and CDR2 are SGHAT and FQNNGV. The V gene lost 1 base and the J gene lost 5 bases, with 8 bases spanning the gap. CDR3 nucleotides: TGTGCCAGCAGCTTAGTAGGCGGGACTGAAGCTTTCTTT. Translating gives CASSLVGGTEAFF. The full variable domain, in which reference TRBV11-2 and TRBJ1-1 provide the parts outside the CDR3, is EAGVAQSPRYKIIEKRQSVAFWCNPISGHATLYWYQQILGQGPKLLIQFQNNGVVDDSQLPKDRFSAERLKGVDSTLKIQPAKLEDSAVYLCASSLVGGTEAFFGQGTRLTVV.

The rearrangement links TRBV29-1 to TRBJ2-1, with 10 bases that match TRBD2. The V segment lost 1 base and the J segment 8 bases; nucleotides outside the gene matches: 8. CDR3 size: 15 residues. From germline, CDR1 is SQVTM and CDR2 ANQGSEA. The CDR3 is CSVEGTSGAVDEQFF. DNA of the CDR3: TGCAGCGTTGAAGGCACTAGCGGGGCTGTGGATGAGCAGTTCTTC.

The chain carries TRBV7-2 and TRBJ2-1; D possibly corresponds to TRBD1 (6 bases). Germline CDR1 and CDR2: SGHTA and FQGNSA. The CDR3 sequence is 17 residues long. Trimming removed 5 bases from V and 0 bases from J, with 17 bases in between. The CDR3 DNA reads TGTGCCAGCAGCCAGACAGGATACCCTAACTCCTACAATGAGCAGTTCTTC. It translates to CASSQTGYPNSYNEQFF.

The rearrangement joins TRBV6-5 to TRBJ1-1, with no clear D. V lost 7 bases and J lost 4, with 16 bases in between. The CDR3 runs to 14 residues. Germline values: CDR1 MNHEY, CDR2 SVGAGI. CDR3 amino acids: CASTTGFRGTEAFF. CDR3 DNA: TGTGCCAGCACCACCGGGTTCCGGGGCACTGAAGCTTTCTTT.

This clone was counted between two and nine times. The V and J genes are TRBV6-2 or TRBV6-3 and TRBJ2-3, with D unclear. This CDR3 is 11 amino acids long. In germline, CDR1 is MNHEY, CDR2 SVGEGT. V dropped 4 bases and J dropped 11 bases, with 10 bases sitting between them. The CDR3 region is CASSFGSGQYF. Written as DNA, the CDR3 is TGTGCCAGCAGTTTCGGGTCGGGGCAGTATTTT.

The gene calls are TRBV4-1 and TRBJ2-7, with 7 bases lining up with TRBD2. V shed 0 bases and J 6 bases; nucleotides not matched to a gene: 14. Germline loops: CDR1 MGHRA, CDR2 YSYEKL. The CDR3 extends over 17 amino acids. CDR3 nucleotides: TGCGCCAGCAGCCAAGATCTTGGGGGGGGGATGTCGGGCGAGCAGTACTTC. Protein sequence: CASSQDLGGGMSGEQYF.

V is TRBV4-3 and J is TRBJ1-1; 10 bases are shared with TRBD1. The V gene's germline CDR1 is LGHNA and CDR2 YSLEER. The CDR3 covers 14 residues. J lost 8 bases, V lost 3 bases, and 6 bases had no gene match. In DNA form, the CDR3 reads TGCGCCAGCAGCCAGTCAGGACAGGGGGGCGAAGCTTTCTTT. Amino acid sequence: CASSQSGQGGEAFF.

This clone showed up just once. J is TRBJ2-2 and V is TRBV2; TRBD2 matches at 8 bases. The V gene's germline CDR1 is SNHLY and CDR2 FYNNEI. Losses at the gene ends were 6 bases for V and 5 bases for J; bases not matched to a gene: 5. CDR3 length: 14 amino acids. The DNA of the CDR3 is TGTGCCAGCAGCATTTTAGCGGGGACCGGGGAGCTGTTTTTT. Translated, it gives CASSILAGTGELFF.

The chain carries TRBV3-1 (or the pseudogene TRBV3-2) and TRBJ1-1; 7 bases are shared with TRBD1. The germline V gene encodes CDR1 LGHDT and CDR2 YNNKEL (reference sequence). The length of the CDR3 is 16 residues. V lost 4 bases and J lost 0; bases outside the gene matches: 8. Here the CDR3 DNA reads TGTGCCAGCAGCCCCTCGGGACAGCGCATGAACACTGAAGCTTTCTTT. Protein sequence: CASSPSGQRMNTEAFF.